The source of this TCR beta chain is a study of identical twins. This clonotype was recorded a few times. Healthy Caucasians provided all donations. TCRdb redid the calling of the 5' RACE reads with MiXCR, one entry per CDR3 protein. The data show some 630,000 distinct CDR3 sequences, around 7.4% seen once. Germline CDR1 is LNHNV and CDR2 is YYDKDF (reference sequence). The V end was cut by 4 bases, the J end by 5 bases, with 8 bases between. This CDR3 contains 12 residues. The sample was also reused in another study, on yellow fever vaccine responses in identical twins.

Sequencing used PBMCs. This TCR was sampled from a woman between 18 and 29 years old in good health. The chain combines TRBV15 with TRBJ2-5; tentative D call: TRBD2 (5 bases). This CDR3 is CATSKAAETQYF. The DNA for the CDR3 is TGTGCCACCAGCAAAGCGGCTGAGACCCAGTACTTC.